The sequence of this T cell receptor (beta chain) was determined in a study of blood T cell repertoires in COVID-19. This CDR3 spans 13 amino acids. Germline V lookup: CDR1 SGHDT, CDR2 YYEEEE. The V end lost 4 bases, the J end lost 5 bases, and 12 bases lay between the germline ends. The repertoire was sequenced with immunoSEQ multiplex PCR; TCRdb's copy has only in-frame clones and lacks some. The sample consists of 250,000 to 350,000 clones, 89% of them appearing once. This chain links TRBV5-6 with TRBJ2-5; possible D gene TRBD1, 6 bases. The clonotype comes from a woman aged 45-65 years who had been exposed to COVID-19. Sequenced input: PBMCs or T cells enriched from blood (not recorded which). DNA of the CDR3: TGTGCCAGCAGCGCCCTAGGGGGTGAGACCCAGTACTTC. It yields the protein CASSALGGETQYF. Filled out from reference TRBV5-6 and TRBJ2-5, the complete variable domain reads DAGVTQSPTHLIKTRGQQVTLRCSPKSGHDTVSWYQQALGQGPQFIFQYYEEEERQRGNFPDRFSGHQFPNYSSELNVNALLLGDSALYLCASSALGGETQYFGPGTRLLVL.